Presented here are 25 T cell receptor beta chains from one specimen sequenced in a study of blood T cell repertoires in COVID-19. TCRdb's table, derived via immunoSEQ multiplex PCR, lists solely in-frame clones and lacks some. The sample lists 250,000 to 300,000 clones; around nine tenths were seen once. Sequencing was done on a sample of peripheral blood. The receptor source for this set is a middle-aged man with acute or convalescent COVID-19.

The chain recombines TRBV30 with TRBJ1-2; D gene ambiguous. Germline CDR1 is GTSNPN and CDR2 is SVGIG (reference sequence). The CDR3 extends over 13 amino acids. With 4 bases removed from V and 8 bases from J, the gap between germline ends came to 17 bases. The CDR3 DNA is TGTGCCTGGATAGCGAAGGATCTCCTGGGCTACACCTTC. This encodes CAWIAKDLLGYTF.

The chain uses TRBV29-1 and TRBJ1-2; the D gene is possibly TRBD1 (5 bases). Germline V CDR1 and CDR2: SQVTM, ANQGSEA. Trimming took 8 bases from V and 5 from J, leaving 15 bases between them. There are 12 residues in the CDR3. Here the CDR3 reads CSSETARYGYTF. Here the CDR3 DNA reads TGCAGCTCTGAGACAGCCCGATATGGCTACACCTTC.

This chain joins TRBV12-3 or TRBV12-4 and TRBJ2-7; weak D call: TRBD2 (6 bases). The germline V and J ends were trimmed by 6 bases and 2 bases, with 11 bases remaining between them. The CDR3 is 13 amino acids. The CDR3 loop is CASSRGTPYEQYF. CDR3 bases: TGTGCCAGCAGCCGCGGGACTCCCTACGAGCAGTACTTC.

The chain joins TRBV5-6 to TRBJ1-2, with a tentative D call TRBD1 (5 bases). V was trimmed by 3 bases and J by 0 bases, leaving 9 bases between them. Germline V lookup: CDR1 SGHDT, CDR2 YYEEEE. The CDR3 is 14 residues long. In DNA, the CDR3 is TGTGCCAGCAGCTCGGACATAACTAACTATGGCTACACCTTC. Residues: CASSSDITNYGYTF.

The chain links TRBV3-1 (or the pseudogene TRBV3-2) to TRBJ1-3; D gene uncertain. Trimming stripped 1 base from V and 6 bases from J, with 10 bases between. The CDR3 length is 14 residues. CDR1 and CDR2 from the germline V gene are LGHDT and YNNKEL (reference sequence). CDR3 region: CASSQGGAKNTIYF. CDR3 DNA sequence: TGTGCCAGCAGCCAAGGAGGAGCGAAAAACACCATATATTTT.

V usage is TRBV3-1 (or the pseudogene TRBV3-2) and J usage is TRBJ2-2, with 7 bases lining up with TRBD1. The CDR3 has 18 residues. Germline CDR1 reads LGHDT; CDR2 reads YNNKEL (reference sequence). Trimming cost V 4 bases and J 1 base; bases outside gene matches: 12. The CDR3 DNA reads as TGTGCCAGCAGCCCGAATCGGCCGGGACAGAAGAACACCGGGGAGCTGTTTTTT. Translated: CASSPNRPGQKNTGELFF.

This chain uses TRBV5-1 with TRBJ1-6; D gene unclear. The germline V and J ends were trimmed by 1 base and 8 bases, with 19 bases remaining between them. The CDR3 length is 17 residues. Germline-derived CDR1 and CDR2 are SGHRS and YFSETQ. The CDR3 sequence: CASSLLPWTGIDSPLHF. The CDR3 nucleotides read TGCGCCAGCAGCTTGCTCCCTTGGACCGGGATAGATTCACCCCTCCACTTT.

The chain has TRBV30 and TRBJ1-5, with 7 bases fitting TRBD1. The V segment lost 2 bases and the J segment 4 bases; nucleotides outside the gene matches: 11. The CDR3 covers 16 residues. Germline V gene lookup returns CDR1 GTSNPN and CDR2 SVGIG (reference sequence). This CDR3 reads CAWSPGRGQLNQPQHF. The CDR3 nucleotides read TGTGCCTGGAGTCCCGGGCGGGGACAGCTAAATCAGCCCCAGCATTTT. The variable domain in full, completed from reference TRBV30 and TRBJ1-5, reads SQTIHQWPATLVQPVGSPLSLECTVEGTSNPNLYWYRQAAGRGLQLLFYSVGIGQISSEVPQNLSASRPQDRQFILSSKKLLLSDSGFYLCAWSPGRGQLNQPQHFGDGTRLSIL.

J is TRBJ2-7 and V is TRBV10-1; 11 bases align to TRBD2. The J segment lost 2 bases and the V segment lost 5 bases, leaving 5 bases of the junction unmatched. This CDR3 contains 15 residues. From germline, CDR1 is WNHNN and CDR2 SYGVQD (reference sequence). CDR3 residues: CASSQTSGGPYEQYF. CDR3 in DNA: TGCGCCAGCAGTCAAACTAGCGGGGGACCCTACGAGCAGTACTTC.

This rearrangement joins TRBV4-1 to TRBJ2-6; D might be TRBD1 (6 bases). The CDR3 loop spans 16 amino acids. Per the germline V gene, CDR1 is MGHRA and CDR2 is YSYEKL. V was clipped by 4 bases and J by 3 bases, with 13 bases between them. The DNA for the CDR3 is TGCGCCAGCAGCCCCCCCTGGGGGCGTGGGGCCAACGTCCTGACTTTC. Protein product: CASSPPWGRGANVLTF.

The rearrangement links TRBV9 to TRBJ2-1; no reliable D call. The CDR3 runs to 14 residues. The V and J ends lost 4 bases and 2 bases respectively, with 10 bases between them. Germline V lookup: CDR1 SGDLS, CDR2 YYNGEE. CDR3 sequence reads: CASSSYGPYNEQFF. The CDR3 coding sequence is TGTGCCAGCAGCTCATATGGGCCCTACAATGAGCAGTTCTTC.

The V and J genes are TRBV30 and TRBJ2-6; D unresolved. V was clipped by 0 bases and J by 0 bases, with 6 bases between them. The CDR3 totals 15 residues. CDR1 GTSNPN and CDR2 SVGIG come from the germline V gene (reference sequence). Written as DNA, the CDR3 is TGTGCCTGGAGTGTACTTTACTCTGGGGCCAACGTCCTGACTTTC. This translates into CAWSVLYSGANVLTF.

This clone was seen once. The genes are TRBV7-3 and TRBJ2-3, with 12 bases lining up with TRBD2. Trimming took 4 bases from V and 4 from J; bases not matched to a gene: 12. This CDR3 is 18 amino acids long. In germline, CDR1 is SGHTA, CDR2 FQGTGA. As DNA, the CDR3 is TGTGCCAGCAGCTCCGGACTAGCGGGGAGCCTGTACTCAGATACGCAGTATTTT. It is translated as CASSSGLAGSLYSDTQYF.

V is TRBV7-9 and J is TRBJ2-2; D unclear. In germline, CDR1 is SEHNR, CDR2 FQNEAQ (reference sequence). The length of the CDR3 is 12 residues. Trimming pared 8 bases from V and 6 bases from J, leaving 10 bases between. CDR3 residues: CASQPVAGELFF. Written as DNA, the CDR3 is TGTGCCAGCCAACCGGTCGCCGGGGAGCTGTTTTTT.

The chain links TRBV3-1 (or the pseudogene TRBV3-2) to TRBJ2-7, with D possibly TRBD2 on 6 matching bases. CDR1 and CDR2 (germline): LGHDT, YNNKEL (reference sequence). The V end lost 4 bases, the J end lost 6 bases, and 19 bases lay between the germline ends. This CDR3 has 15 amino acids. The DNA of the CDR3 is TGTGCCAGCAGCCCGACCCGACTAGTAGTAGGCGAGCAGTACTTC. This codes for CASSPTRLVVGEQYF.

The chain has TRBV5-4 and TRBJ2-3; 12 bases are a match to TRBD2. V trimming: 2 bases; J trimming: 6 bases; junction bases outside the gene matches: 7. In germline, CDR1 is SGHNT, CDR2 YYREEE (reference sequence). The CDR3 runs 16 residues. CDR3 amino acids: CASSFSGLAGTDTQYF. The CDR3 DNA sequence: TGTGCCAGCAGCTTTAGTGGACTAGCGGGGACCGATACGCAGTATTTT.

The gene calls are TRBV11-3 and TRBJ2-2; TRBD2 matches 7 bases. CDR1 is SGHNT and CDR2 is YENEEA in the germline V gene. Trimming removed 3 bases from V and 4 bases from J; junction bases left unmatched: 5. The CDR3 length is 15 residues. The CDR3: CASSLHLAATGELFF. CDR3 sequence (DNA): TGTGCCAGCAGCTTGCATCTAGCGGCCACCGGGGAGCTGTTTTTT. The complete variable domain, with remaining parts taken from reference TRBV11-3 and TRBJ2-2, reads EAGVVQSPRYKIIEKKQPVAFWCNPISGHNTLYWYLQNLGQGPELLIRYENEEAVDDSQLPKDRFSAERLKGVDSTLKIQPAELGDSAVYLCASSLHLAATGELFFGEGSRLTVL.

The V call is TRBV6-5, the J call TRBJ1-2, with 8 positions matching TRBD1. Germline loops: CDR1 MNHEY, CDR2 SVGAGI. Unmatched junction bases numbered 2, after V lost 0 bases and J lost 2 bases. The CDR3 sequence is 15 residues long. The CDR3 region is CASSYSRQGNYGYTF. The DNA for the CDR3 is TGTGCCAGCAGTTACTCGCGACAGGGGAACTATGGCTACACCTTC.

CDR3: CASSLPSGGPSYNEQFF. DNA of the CDR3: TGTGCCAGCAGCTTGCCTAGCGGGGGGCCCTCCTACAATGAGCAGTTCTTC. The chain employs TRBV5-6 and TRBJ2-1, with TRBD2 matching over 11 bases. With V trimmed by 1 base and J by 0 bases, 3 bases remained unmatched. Germline V gives CDR1 SGHDT, CDR2 YYEEEE. The CDR3 extends over 17 amino acids. The full variable domain, rest sourced from reference TRBV5-6 and TRBJ2-1, is DAGVTQSPTHLIKTRGQQVTLRCSPKSGHDTVSWYQQALGQGPQFIFQYYEEEERQRGNFPDRFSGHQFPNYSSELNVNALLLGDSALYLCASSLPSGGPSYNEQFFGPGTRLTVL.

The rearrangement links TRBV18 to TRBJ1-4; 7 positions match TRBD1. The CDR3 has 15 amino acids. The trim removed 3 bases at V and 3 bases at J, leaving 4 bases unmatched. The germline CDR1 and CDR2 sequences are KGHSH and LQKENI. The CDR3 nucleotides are TGTGCCAGCTCACCTCGACAGGGTGCTAATGAAAAACTGTTTTTT. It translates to CASSPRQGANEKLFF.

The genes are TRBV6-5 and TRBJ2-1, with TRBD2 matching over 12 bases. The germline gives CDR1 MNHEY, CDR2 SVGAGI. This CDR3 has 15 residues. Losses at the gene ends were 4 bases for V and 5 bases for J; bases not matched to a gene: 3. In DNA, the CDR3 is TGTGCCAGCAGTTCGGGACTAGCGGGTGACAATGAGCAGTTCTTC. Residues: CASSSGLAGDNEQFF.

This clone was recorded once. CDR3 in DNA: TGTGCCTGGTGTCCCGGGACAGGGGGCGCGGCCGGGGAGCTGTTTTTT. Translation: CAWCPGTGGAAGELFF. The chain has TRBV30 and TRBJ2-2; 12 bases agree with TRBD1. This CDR3 is built from 16 residues. V lost 5 bases and J lost 6; bases outside the gene matches: 10. Germline V gene data show CDR1 as GTSNPN and CDR2 as SVGIG (reference sequence).

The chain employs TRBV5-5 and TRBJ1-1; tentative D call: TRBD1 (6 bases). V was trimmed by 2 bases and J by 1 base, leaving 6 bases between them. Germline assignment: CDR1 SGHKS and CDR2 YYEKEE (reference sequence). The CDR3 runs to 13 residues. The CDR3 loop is CASSLQGNTEAFF. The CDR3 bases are TGTGCCAGCAGCTTACAGGGGAACACTGAAGCTTTCTTT.

The CDR3 spells CACGGSPDTQYF. DNA for the CDR3: TGTGCCTGCGGGGGGTCCCCAGATACGCAGTATTTT. V usage is TRBV12-3 or TRBV12-4 and J usage is TRBJ2-3; 8 nucleotides agree with TRBD2. After removal of 11 bases from V and 4 bases from J, the junction contained 5 bases not matched to a gene. The CDR3 length is 12 residues.

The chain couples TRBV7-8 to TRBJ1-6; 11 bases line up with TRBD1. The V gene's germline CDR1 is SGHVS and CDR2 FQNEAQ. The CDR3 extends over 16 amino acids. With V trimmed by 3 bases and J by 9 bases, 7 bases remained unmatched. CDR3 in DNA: TGTGCCAGCAGCTTCCAATCCGGGACAGGGGGTTCACCCCTCCACTTT. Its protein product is CASSFQSGTGGSPLHF.